The 30 T cell receptor beta chains reported below all come from one sample, sequenced in a study of T cell changes during pregnancy in multiple sclerosis. This table comes from immunoSEQ multiplex PCR, and its TCRdb copy is limited to in-frame clones, with some not included. The sample includes around 60,000 clones, around 93% of them seen just once. The source material was CD4+ T cells from peripheral blood mononuclear cells, sampled before pregnancy. The source of these receptors is a female donor with multiple sclerosis, enrolled in a pregnancy study.

The chain carries TRBV5-1 and TRBJ2-1; 11 bases fit TRBD2. The V and J ends lost 0 bases and 0 bases, in that order; junction bases with no gene match: 5. The CDR3 is 18 amino acids. Germline V gene sequence: CDR1 SGHRS, CDR2 YFSETQ. CDR3 in amino acids: CASSLVLAGASSYNEQFF. The CDR3 region has the DNA TGCGCCAGCAGCTTGGTACTAGCGGGAGCGAGCTCCTACAATGAGCAGTTCTTC.

The J gene is TRBJ1-2, the V gene TRBV29-1; no definite D call. Germline CDR1 is SQVTM and CDR2 is ANQGSEA. V was shortened by 5 bases and J by 5 bases, with 15 bases between the two germline ends. The CDR3 contains 13 residues. CDR3 loop: CSVPTLIPYGYTF. The CDR3, as DNA: TGCAGCGTTCCTACGCTGATTCCTTATGGCTACACCTTC.

The chain is built from TRBV9 and TRBJ2-3; 10 bases line up with TRBD1. Germline V CDR1 and CDR2: SGDLS, YYNGEE. This CDR3 comprises 14 residues. The J segment lost 6 bases and the V segment lost 4 bases, leaving 5 bases of the junction unmatched. The CDR3 nucleotides read TGTGCCAGCAGCTTCCGGACAGGGGGGGATACGCAGTATTTT. Its protein is CASSFRTGGDTQYF.

This chain connects TRBV5-1 to TRBJ2-1; 8 positions agree with TRBD2. Germline V gene sequence: CDR1 SGHRS, CDR2 YFSETQ. The CDR3 is 15 residues long. V was clipped by 1 base and J by 9 bases; unmatched bases: 9. The CDR3 DNA sequence: TGCGCCAGCAGCTTGAGCGGGAGCAATAGGGGTGAGCAGTTCTTC. Its translation is CASSLSGSNRGEQFF.

The V call is TRBV19, the J call TRBJ2-1; maybe TRBD1 (6 bases). In germline, CDR1 is LNHDA, CDR2 SQIVND (reference sequence). CDR3 length: 14 residues. V lost 3 bases and J 7 bases, leaving 13 bases between the germline ends. CDR3 sequence reads: CASSIPFGQNEQFF. Here the CDR3 DNA reads TGTGCCAGTAGTATCCCCTTCGGACAGAATGAGCAGTTCTTC.

This rearrangement joins TRBV2 to TRBJ2-3, with 14 positions matching TRBD2. Germline values: CDR1 SNHLY, CDR2 FYNNEI. CDR3 size: 22 residues. With V trimmed by 5 bases and J by 3 bases, 22 bases remained unmatched. CDR3 DNA: TGTGCCAGCAGTCCTCGACGGGCTCCGGGACTAGCGGGAGTGTGGGCAACAGATACGCAGTATTTT. Amino acid sequence: CASSPRRAPGLAGVWATDTQYF.

The chain employs TRBV29-1 and TRBJ2-7; the match to TRBD2 covers 14 bases. The CDR3 is 18 residues long. Germline V gene lookup returns CDR1 SQVTM and CDR2 ANQGSEA. V dropped 4 bases and J dropped 0; count of bases not matched to a gene: 11. CDR3 DNA sequence: TGCAGCGTTGTTGTGTTGGGGACTAGCGGGAGATTCTCCTACGAGCAGTACTTC. It translates to CSVVVLGTSGRFSYEQYF.

The rearrangement uses TRBV2 and TRBJ2-1; 7 positions agree with TRBD1. Germline lookup yields CDR1 SNHLY and CDR2 FYNNEI. The V segment lost 6 bases and the J segment 2 bases; nucleotides outside the gene matches: 10. This CDR3 has 16 residues. This CDR3 is CASRPRQGVAYNEQFF. CDR3 coding DNA: TGTGCCAGCAGGCCCCGACAGGGTGTGGCCTACAATGAGCAGTTCTTC.

The rearrangement joins TRBV28 to TRBJ1-5; D perhaps matches TRBD1 (6 bases). Germline V gives CDR1 MDHEN, CDR2 SYDVKM. The CDR3 covers 12 residues. Trimming removed 8 bases from V and 7 bases from J, with 12 bases in between. CDR3 DNA: TGTGCCAGCGTACAGGGTAACCAGCCCCAGCATTTT. This translates into CASVQGNQPQHF.

The chain employs TRBV10-3 and TRBJ2-1, with D maybe TRBD2 (5 bases). The germline gives CDR1 ENHRY, CDR2 SYGVKD. The CDR3 is 14 amino acids. V was cut by 3 bases and J by 4 bases, with 10 bases left in between. The CDR3 bases are TGTGCCATCAGTGAAGTAGCGCAATACAATGAGCAGTTCTTC. Translated, it gives CAISEVAQYNEQFF.

V is TRBV7-3 and J is TRBJ1-1; D is unresolved. Germline lookup yields CDR1 SGHTA and CDR2 FQGTGA. The CDR3 is 15 residues long. Trimming stripped 2 bases from V and 1 base from J, with 11 bases between. The CDR3 DNA sequence: TGTGCCAGCAGCTTATTGCCTCGGGGGAACACTGAAGCTTTCTTT. This encodes CASSLLPRGNTEAFF.

J is TRBJ1-5 and V is TRBV5-6; D is perhaps TRBD1 (6 bases). CDR1 is SGHDT and CDR2 is YYEEEE in the germline V gene. V was trimmed by 3 bases and J by 1 base, leaving 23 bases between them. This CDR3 comprises 19 residues. This chain's CDR3 is CASSSAAQGVVASNQPQHF. For the CDR3, the DNA is TGTGCCAGCAGCTCGGCAGCACAGGGAGTTGTCGCGAGCAATCAGCCCCAGCATTTT.

V gene TRBV19 combines with J gene TRBJ1-5; a weak D match, TRBD1 (6 bases). Germline values: CDR1 LNHDA, CDR2 SQIVND (reference sequence). V was cut by 1 base and J by 6 bases, with 19 bases left in between. This CDR3 spans 17 amino acids. The CDR3 reads CASSIVGRGAHGQPQHF. CDR3 in DNA: TGTGCCAGTAGTATAGTAGGCAGGGGCGCCCACGGTCAGCCCCAGCATTTT.

This clone was seen a single time. V and J are TRBV4-2 and TRBJ2-2; D uncertain. This CDR3 has 16 amino acids. The V end was cut by 0 bases, the J end by 6 bases, with 14 bases between. CDR1 and CDR2 (germline): LGHNA, YNFKEQ. CDR3 residues: CASSQDGPASPGELFF. DNA of the CDR3: TGTGCCAGCAGCCAAGATGGTCCGGCTAGTCCCGGGGAGCTGTTTTTT.

V usage is TRBV7-9 and J usage is TRBJ2-2; D is possibly TRBD1 (5 bases). The CDR3 has 15 residues. V was cut by 2 bases and J by 7 bases, with 14 bases left in between. The germline gives CDR1 SEHNR, CDR2 FQNEAQ (reference sequence). CDR3: CASSLRGPTGGELFF. The CDR3 bases are TGTGCCAGCAGCTTAAGGGGTCCTACCGGCGGGGAGCTGTTTTTT.

The V gene is TRBV20-1, the J gene TRBJ1-1; D is uncertain. The length of the CDR3 is 11 residues. Germline V CDR1 and CDR2: DFQATT, SNEGSKA (reference sequence). V was shortened by 1 base and J by 10 bases, with 10 bases between the two germline ends. This chain's CDR3 is CSARGNRGAFF. For the CDR3, the DNA is TGCAGTGCTAGAGGCAATCGGGGAGCTTTCTTT.

The CDR3 DNA reads as TGTGCCAGCAGATATACCGGGACTAGCGGGAGTGACCGCTACGAGCAGTACTTC. Protein product: CASRYTGTSGSDRYEQYF. The V gene is TRBV27, the J gene TRBJ2-7; 14 bases agree with TRBD2. The V gene's germline CDR1 is MNHEY and CDR2 SMNVEV (reference sequence). Trimming took 6 bases from V and 3 from J; bases not matched to a gene: 13. The CDR3 sequence is 18 residues long.

The rearrangement links TRBV28 to TRBJ1-1, with a weak D call TRBD1 (5 bases). The CDR3 loop spans 14 amino acids. Deletions cut 3 bases from V and 4 bases from J, with 12 bases between. CDR1 and CDR2 from the germline V gene are MDHEN and SYDVKM. CDR3 in DNA: TGTGCCAGCAGTTTTATAGGGGATGGCACTGAAGCTTTCTTT. Protein sequence: CASSFIGDGTEAFF.

The CDR3 sequence: CSAQGQGDQPQHF. CDR3 DNA: TGCAGCGCCCAGGGACAGGGGGATCAGCCCCAGCATTTT. The chain combines TRBV29-1 with TRBJ1-5; 11 nucleotides line up with TRBD1. Looked up from germline, CDR1 is SQVTM and CDR2 is ANQGSEA. The CDR3 covers 13 residues. V shed 7 bases and J 5 bases; nucleotides not matched to a gene: 4.

The rearrangement uses TRBV4-1 and TRBJ2-5; D is ambiguous. Germline loops: CDR1 MGHRA, CDR2 YSYEKL. The CDR3 is 17 residues long. Between the trimmed V and J ends, which lost 4 bases and 4 bases, there was a span of 22 bases. CDR3 sequence reads: CASSPLSSLSIGETQYF. CDR3 nucleotides: TGCGCCAGCAGCCCCCTTTCCTCCCTGAGCATCGGAGAGACCCAGTACTTC.

The chain uses TRBV4-2 and TRBJ2-3, with 9 bases identical to TRBD2. This CDR3 contains 15 residues. Germline loops: CDR1 LGHNA, CDR2 YNFKEQ. J was trimmed by 0 bases and V by 6 bases; bases with no gene match: 4. The CDR3 spells CASSLAGSSTDTQYF. The CDR3 bases are TGTGCCAGCAGTCTAGCGGGATCTAGCACAGATACGCAGTATTTT.

This clone was observed once. The V call is TRBV18, the J call TRBJ2-7; maybe TRBD1 (6 bases). The CDR3 is 13 residues long. From germline, CDR1 is KGHSH and CDR2 LQKENI. V was pared by 3 bases and J by 4 bases, with 10 bases between. The DNA of the CDR3 is TGTGCCAGCTCACCGGGGGCTCGGTACGAGCAGTACTTC. It yields the protein CASSPGARYEQYF.

The CDR3 region has the DNA TGTGCCAGCAGTCCGGGGGTGAGTGGAAATGAGCAGTTCTTC. This translates into CASSPGVSGNEQFF. The V and J genes are TRBV6-4 and TRBJ2-1, with D tentatively TRBD2 (6 bases). The CDR3 consists of 14 residues. Germline-derived CDR1 and CDR2 are MRHNA and SNTAGT. Trimming removed 5 bases at V and 7 bases at J, with 15 bases between.

V is TRBV30 and J is TRBJ1-1; TRBD1 might be the D (5 bases). The CDR3 sequence is 11 residues long. V gave up 7 bases and J gave up 5 bases, with 11 bases separating them. Germline CDR1 and CDR2: GTSNPN and SVGIG (reference sequence). This chain's CDR3 is CALGVGTEAFF. CDR3 DNA sequence: TGTGCCTTAGGGGTTGGGACTGAAGCTTTCTTT.

The chain joins TRBV18 to TRBJ2-5, with 9 nucleotides matching TRBD1. Germline assignment: CDR1 KGHSH and CDR2 LQKENI. The CDR3 is made up of 14 amino acids. The V segment lost 5 bases and the J segment 4 bases; nucleotides outside the gene matches: 5. The CDR3 DNA sequence: TGTGCCAGCTCAACGGGACAGGGAGGAGAGACCCAGTACTTC. It specifies CASSTGQGGETQYF.

The chain has TRBV10-3 and TRBJ2-1, with 12 bases lining up with TRBD2. J gave up 3 bases and V 10 bases, and 4 bases lay outside the gene matches. Germline V lookup: CDR1 ENHRY, CDR2 SYGVKD. This CDR3 has 14 amino acids. The CDR3 region is CATLTSGSYNEQFF. In DNA form, the CDR3 reads TGTGCCACCTTGACTAGCGGGAGCTACAATGAGCAGTTCTTC.

The chain couples TRBV6-1 to TRBJ2-7, with TRBD1 matching 9 bases. The V gene's germline CDR1 is MNHNS and CDR2 SASEGT. V shed 8 bases and J 4 bases; nucleotides not matched to a gene: 12. This CDR3 comprises 15 residues. CDR3: CASLFGGTGTYEQYF. CDR3 nucleotides: TGTGCCAGCCTTTTTGGGGGGACAGGGACTTACGAGCAGTACTTC.

This chain links TRBV6-5 with TRBJ2-1, with D possibly matching TRBD2 (6 bases). Germline V gene lookup returns CDR1 MNHEY and CDR2 SVGAGI. This CDR3 comprises 15 residues. With 8 bases removed from V and 4 bases from J, the gap between germline ends came to 18 bases. In DNA, the CDR3 is TGTGCCAGCGCTGGGGCGGGATCTAGGTACAATGAGCAGTTCTTC. Translation gives CASAGAGSRYNEQFF.

This chain connects TRBV7-2 to TRBJ2-4, with a possible D match to TRBD2 (6 bases). The CDR3 contains 15 residues. V dropped 1 base and J dropped 3 bases, with 10 bases sitting between them. Looked up from germline, CDR1 is SGHTA and CDR2 is FQGNSA. The CDR3 region is CASSLGGTHKNIQYF. The CDR3 nucleotides are TGTGCCAGCAGCTTAGGCGGGACTCACAAAAACATTCAGTACTTC.

The V gene is TRBV4-2, the J gene TRBJ1-6, with D maybe TRBD1 (6 bases). The CDR3 is 15 amino acids. V dropped 0 bases and J dropped 7 bases, with 10 bases sitting between them. Germline V gene data show CDR1 as LGHNA and CDR2 as YNFKEQ. This chain's CDR3 is CASSQDRGANSPLHF. The CDR3, as DNA: TGTGCCAGCAGCCAAGATCGGGGGGCGAATTCACCCCTCCACTTT.